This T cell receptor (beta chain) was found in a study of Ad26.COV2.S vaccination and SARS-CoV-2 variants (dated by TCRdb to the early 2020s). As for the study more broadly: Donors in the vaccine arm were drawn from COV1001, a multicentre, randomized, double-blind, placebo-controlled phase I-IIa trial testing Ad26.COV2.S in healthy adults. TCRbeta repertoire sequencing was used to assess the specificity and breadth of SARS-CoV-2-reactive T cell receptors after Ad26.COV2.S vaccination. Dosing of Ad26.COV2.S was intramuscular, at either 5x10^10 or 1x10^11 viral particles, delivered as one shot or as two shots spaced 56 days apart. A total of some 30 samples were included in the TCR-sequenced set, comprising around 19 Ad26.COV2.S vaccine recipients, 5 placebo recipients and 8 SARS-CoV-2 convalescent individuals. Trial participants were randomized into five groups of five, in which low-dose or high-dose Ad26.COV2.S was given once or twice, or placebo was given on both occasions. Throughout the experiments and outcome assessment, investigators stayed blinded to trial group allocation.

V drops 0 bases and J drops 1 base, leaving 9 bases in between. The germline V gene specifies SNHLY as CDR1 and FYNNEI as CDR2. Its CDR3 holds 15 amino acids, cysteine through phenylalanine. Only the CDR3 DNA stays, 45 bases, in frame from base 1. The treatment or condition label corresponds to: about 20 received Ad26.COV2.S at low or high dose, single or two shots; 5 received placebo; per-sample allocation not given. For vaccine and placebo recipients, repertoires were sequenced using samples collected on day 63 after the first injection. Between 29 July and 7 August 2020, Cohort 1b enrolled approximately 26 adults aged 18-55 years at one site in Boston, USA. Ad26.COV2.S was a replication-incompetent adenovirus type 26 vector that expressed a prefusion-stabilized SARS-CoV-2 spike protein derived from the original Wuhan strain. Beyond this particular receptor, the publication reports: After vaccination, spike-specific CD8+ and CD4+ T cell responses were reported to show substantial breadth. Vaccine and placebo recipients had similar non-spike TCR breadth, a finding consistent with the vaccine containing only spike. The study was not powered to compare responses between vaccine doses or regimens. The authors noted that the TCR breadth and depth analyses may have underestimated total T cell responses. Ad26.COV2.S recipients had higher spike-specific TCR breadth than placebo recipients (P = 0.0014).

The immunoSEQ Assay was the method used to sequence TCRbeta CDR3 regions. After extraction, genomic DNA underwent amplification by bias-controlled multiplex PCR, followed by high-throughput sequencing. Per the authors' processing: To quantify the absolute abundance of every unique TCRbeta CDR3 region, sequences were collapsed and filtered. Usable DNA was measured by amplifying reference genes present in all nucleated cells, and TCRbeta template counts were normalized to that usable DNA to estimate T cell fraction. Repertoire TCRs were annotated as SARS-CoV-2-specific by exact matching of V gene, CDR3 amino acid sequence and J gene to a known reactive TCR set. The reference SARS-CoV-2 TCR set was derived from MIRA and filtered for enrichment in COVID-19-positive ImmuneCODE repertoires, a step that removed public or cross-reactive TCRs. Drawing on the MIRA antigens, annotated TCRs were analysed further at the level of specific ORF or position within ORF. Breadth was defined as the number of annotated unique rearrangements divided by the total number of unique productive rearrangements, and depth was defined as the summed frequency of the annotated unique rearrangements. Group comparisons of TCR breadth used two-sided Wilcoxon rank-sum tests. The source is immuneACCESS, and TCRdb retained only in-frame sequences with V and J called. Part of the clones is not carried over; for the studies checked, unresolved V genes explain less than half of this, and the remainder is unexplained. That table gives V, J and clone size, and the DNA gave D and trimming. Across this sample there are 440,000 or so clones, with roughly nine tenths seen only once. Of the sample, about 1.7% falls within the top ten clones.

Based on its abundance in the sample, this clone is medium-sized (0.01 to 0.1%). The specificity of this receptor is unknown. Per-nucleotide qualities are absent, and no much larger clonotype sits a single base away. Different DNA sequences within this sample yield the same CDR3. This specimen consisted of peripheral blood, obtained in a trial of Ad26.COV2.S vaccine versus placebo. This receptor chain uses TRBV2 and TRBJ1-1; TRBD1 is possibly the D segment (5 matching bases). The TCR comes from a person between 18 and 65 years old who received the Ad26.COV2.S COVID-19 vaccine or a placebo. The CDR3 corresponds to CASSEALGGNTEAFF. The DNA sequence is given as TGTGCCAGCAGTGAAGCCCTCGGGGGGAACACTGAAGCTTTCTTT.